This T cell receptor (beta chain) was captured in a study of technical replicates of blood from a few donors. Sequenced by immunoSEQ multiplex PCR; TCRdb stores in-frame clones only, minus some. The data show roughly 69,000 clones, around 87% seen once. This CDR3 is 15 amino acids long. Germline V gene sequence: CDR1 MNHNS, CDR2 SASEGT. Trimming removed 1 base at V and 4 bases at J, with 10 bases between. This clonotype was sampled from a human donor in good health. Some clones in this sample may be carry-over from other donors' samples. V is TRBV6-1 and J is TRBJ2-2; maybe TRBD2 (7 bases). The sequenced material came from PBMCs. This CDR3 reads CASSEGGGRTGELFF. The CDR3 nucleotides are TGTGCCAGCAGTGAAGGGGGGGGCCGCACCGGGGAGCTGTTTTTT.